This TCR beta chain was profiled in a study of blood T cell repertoires in COVID-19. Study information: Acute and convalescent COVID-19 samples came from the United States, Italy and Spain.

Assay used: immunoSEQ multiplex PCR; TCRdb lists only in-frame clones, some missing. This sample has about 200,000 clones; around 91% occur once, and the top ten carry 0.62%. The material sequenced was peripheral blood. This TCR came from a man between 50 and 59 years old with acute or convalescent COVID-19.

CDR3 DNA sequence: TGTGCCAGCGACCAAAGGGACAACACGAACACTGAAGCTTTCTTT. Its protein product is CASDQRDNTNTEAFF. The chain is built from TRBV7-9 and TRBJ1-1, with D tentatively TRBD1 (6 bases). This CDR3 comprises 15 residues. The germline V and J ends were trimmed by 8 bases and 1 base, with 17 bases remaining between them. Per the germline V gene, CDR1 is SEHNR and CDR2 is FQNEAQ (reference sequence).